This record looks at one TCR beta chain sequence and its context. Its antigen is not known. This record comes from a study of cytomegalovirus exposure and HLA in healthy donors. Study conclusions and caveats: The productive fraction for most TCR beta V segments was about 87% or about 30% in an earlier analysis. As immune exposure information, only CMV serostatus was available.

Both 60 Vbeta primers and 13 Jbeta primers went into the PCR. The data were produced by immunoSEQ multiplex PCR, yet TCRdb's version contains in-frame clones alone and is incomplete. The data contain about 180,000 clones, about four fifths of them singletons. CDR1 and CDR2 (germline): SGDLS, YYNGEE. This CDR3 has 15 amino acids. Trimming took 3 bases from V and 5 from J; bases not matched to a gene: 9. The clonotype comes from a woman aged 25 to 39 in good health and CMV-seronegative. The sequenced material came from PBMCs. This sequence joins TRBV9 and TRBJ1-2; 8 bases align to TRBD1. CDR3 sequence: CASSETGAPGYGYTF. Here the CDR3 DNA reads TGTGCCAGCAGCGAGACAGGGGCCCCTGGGTATGGCTACACCTTC.